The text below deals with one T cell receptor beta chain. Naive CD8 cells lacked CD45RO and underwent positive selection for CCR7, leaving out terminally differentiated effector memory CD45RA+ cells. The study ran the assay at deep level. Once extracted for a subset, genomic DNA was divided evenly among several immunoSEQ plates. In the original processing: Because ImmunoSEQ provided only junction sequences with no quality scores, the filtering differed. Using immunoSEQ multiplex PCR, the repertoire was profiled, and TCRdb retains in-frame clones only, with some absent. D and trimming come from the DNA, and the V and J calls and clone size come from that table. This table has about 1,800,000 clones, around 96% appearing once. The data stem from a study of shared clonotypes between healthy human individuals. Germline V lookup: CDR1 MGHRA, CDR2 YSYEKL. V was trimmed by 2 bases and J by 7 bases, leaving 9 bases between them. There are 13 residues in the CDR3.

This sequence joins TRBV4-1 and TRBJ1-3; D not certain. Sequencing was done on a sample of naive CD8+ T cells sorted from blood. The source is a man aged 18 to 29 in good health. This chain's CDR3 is CASSQSIKNTIYF. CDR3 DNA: TGCGCCAGCAGCCAAAGCATAAAGAACACCATATATTTT.